What follows describes a single T cell receptor (beta chain). Antigen unknown. Germline-derived CDR1 and CDR2 are ENHRY and SYGVKD. This CDR3 has 15 amino acids. The V segment lost 7 bases and the J segment 2 bases; nucleotides outside the gene matches: 5. The protocol was immunoSEQ multiplex PCR, while the TCRdb copy is restricted to in-frame clones and leaves out a portion. The sample carries approximately 82,000 clones, 70% to 75% recorded once. This sample is drawn from a study of vaccination effects on CD4 cells after COVID-19. Pools of viral peptides were used by the ViraFEST assay to expand antigen-specific CD4+ T cells ahead of sequencing. Culturing for about ten days preceded CD4+ T cell isolation. Nobody among the vaccine recipients had prior SARS-CoV-2 infection (nucleocapsid antibodies were negative). Fresh IL-2-containing medium replaced half the medium on days 3 and 7. General study results and limits: Clonal contraction was marked in infection- and vaccine-induced clones late after vaccination.

V usage is TRBV10-3 and J usage is TRBJ2-2; 9 positions match TRBD1. The sequences come from CD4+ T cells from PBMCs cultured with HCoV-229E spike peptides, collected before COVID-19 vaccination. This sequence was found in a human donor who received a COVID-19 vaccine. The chain's CDR3 is CAITKGQGNTGELFF. CDR3 nucleotide sequence: TGTGCCATCACTAAGGGACAGGGTAACACCGGGGAGCTGTTTTTT.